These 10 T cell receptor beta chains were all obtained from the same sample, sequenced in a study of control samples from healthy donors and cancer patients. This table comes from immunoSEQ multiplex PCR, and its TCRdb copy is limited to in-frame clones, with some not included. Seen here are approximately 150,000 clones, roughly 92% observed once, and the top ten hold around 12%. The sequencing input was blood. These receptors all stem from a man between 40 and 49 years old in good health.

CDR3 coding DNA: TGCGCCAGCAGCTCCTACGACAGGGGGCTCGACGAGCAGTACTTC. Protein sequence: CASSSYDRGLDEQYF. The chain joins TRBV5-1 to TRBJ2-7; TRBD1 matches 10 bases. The V segment lost 3 bases and the J segment 5 bases; nucleotides outside the gene matches: 8. There are 15 residues in the CDR3. Germline V gives CDR1 SGHRS, CDR2 YFSETQ.

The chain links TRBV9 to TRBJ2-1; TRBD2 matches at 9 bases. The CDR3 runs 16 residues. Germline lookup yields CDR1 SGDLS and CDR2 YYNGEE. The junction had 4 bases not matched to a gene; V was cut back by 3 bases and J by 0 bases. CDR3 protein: CASSGNSGSSYNEQFF. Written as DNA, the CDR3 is TGTGCCAGCAGCGGTAATAGCGGGAGCTCCTACAATGAGCAGTTCTTC.

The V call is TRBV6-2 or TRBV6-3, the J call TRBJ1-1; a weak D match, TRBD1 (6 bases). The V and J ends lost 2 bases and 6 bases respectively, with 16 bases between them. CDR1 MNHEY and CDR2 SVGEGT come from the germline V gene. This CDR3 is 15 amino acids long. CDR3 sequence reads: CASSYRLTGRAEAFF. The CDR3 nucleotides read TGTGCCAGCAGTTACAGATTAACAGGGAGGGCTGAAGCTTTCTTT.

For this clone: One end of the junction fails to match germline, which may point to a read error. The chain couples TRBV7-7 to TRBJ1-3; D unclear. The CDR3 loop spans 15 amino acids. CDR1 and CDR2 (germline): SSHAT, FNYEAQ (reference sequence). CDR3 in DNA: TGTGCTAGCAGCCCCGACGGAGACTCTGGAAACACCATATATTTT. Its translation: CASSPDGDSGNTIYF. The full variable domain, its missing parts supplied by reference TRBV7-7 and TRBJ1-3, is GAGVSQSPRYKVTKRGQDVTLRCDPISSHATLYWYQQALGQGPEFLTYFNYEAQPDKSGLPSDRFSAERPEGSISTLTIQRTEQRDSAMYRCASSPDGDSGNTIYFGEGSWLTVV.

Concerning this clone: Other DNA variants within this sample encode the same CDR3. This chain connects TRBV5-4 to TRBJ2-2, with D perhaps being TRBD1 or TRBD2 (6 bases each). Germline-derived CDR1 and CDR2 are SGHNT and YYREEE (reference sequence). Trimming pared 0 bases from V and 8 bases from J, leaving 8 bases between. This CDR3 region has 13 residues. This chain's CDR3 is CASSLGGAGELFF. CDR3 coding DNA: TGTGCCAGCAGCTTGGGGGGGGCGGGGGAGCTGTTTTTT.

CDR3: CASSEGDSQQYF. DNA of the CDR3: TGTGCCAGCAGTGAAGGGGACAGCCAGCAGTACTTC. The rearrangement uses TRBV2 and TRBJ2-7; TRBD1 aligns across 7 bases. This CDR3 region has 12 residues. J lost 8 bases, V lost 1 base, and 2 bases had no gene match. Germline CDR1 SNHLY, CDR2 FYNNEI. The full variable domain, with the rest looked up from reference TRBV2 and TRBJ2-7, is EPEVTQTPSHQVTQMGQEVILRCVPISNHLYFYWYRQILGQKVEFLVSFYNNEISEKSEIFDDQFSVERPDGSNFTLKIRSTKLEDSAMYFCASSEGDSQQYFGPGTRLTVT.

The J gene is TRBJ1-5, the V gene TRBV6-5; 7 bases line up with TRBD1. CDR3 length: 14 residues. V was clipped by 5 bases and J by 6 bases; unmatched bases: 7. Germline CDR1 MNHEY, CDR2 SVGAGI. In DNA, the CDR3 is TGTGCCAGCAGTCACAGGGGATTGGGTCAGCCCCAGCATTTT. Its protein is CASSHRGLGQPQHF.

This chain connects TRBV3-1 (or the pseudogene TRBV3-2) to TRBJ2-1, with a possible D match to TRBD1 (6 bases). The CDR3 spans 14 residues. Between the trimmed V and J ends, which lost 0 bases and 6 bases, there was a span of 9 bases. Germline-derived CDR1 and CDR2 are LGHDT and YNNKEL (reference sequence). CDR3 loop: CASSQERGSNEQFF. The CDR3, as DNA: TGTGCCAGCAGCCAAGAGAGGGGGTCCAATGAGCAGTTCTTC.

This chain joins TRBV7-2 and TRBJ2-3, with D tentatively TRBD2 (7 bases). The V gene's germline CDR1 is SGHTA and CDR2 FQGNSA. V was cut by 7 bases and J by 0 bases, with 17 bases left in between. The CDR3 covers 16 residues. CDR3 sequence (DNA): TGTGCCAGCAATCGTCGCGGGGGCCTTAGCACAGATACGCAGTATTTT. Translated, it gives CASNRRGGLSTDTQYF.

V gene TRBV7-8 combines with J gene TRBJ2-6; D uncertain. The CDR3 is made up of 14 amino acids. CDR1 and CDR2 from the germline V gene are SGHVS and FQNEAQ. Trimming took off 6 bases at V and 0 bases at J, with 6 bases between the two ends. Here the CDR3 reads CASRKISGANVLTF. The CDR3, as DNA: TGTGCCAGCAGAAAGATCTCTGGGGCCAACGTCCTGACTTTC. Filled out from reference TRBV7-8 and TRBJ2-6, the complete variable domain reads GAGVSQSPRYKVAKRGQDVALRCDPISGHVSLFWYQQALGQGPEFLTYFQNEAQLDKSGLPSDRFFAERPEGSVSTLKIQRTQQEDSAVYLCASRKISGANVLTFGAGSRLTVL.